The present T cell receptor beta chain was sequenced within a study of T cell responses to AZD1222 COVID-19 vaccine. General study results and limits: Nearly half of spike-specific TCRs reportedly target unmutated variant regions. In a largely white British group with more females than males, clonal diversity was possibly underestimated.

The CDR3 loop spans 19 amino acids. Looked up from germline, CDR1 is SGHTS and CDR2 is YDEGEE. The V gene end was trimmed by 2 bases and the J gene end by 5 bases; junction bases not matched to a gene: 20. Sequenced by immunoSEQ multiplex PCR; TCRdb stores in-frame clones only, minus some. The sample gives over 120,000 clones, over 75% of which show up once; about 1.5% is in the top ten. Concerning this clone: Its target is not known.

The material sequenced was peripheral blood, taken on day 0 of AZD1222 vaccination. This receptor was obtained from an adult in good health. The chain carries TRBV5-8 and TRBJ1-1, with TRBD1 matching over 8 bases. The chain's CDR3 is CASSFRLRFTGQAITEAFF. As DNA, the CDR3 is TGTGCCAGCAGCTTCCGACTGAGATTTACGGGACAGGCTATAACTGAAGCTTTCTTT. Filled out from reference TRBV5-8 and TRBJ1-1, the complete variable domain reads EAGVTQSPTHLIKTRGQQATLRCSPISGHTSVYWYQQALGLGLQFLLWYDEGEERNRGNFPPRFSGRQFPNYSSELNVNALELEDSALYLCASSFRLRFTGQAITEAFFGQGTRLTVV.